The 29 T cell receptor beta chains below come from one sample, sequenced in a study of OX40 agonist ivuxolimab in advanced cancers. Here immunoSEQ multiplex PCR was the method, and the copy in TCRdb shows in-frame clones only, minus some. The table has tens of thousands of clones, around nine tenths seen once. The material sequenced was CD4+ or CD8+ T cells sorted from blood, taken in a trial of the OX40 agonist ivuxolimab. The receptors were sampled from an adult with an advanced solid tumor such as melanoma, head and neck, liver or kidney cancer.

V usage is TRBV19 and J usage is TRBJ2-3; D remains ambiguous. The germline V and J ends were trimmed by 3 bases and 2 bases, with 15 bases remaining between them. The germline gives CDR1 LNHDA, CDR2 SQIVND (reference sequence). The CDR3 consists of 16 residues. CDR3 sequence: CASSMAALLDTDTQYF. CDR3 bases: TGTGCCAGTAGTATGGCGGCCCTTTTAGACACAGATACGCAGTATTTT.

The chain joins TRBV5-1 to TRBJ2-7; TRBD1 might be the D (5 bases). Between the trimmed V and J ends, which lost 0 bases and 5 bases, there was a span of 15 bases. The CDR3 extends over 15 amino acids. Germline loops: CDR1 SGHRS, CDR2 YFSETQ. This CDR3 reads CASSLGGRDTDEQYF. CDR3 nucleotide sequence: TGCGCCAGCAGCTTGGGGGGCAGAGACACCGACGAGCAGTACTTC.

The chain couples TRBV6-5 to TRBJ2-7, with TRBD1 as a possible D gene (5 bases). The ends were cut back, 5 bases at V and 5 bases at J, with 19 bases in the middle. The CDR3 covers 15 residues. Germline CDR1 and CDR2: MNHEY and SVGAGI. This CDR3 reads CASSRAVARAHEQYF. CDR3 in DNA: TGTGCCAGCAGTCGGGCAGTTGCCAGGGCTCACGAGCAGTACTTC.

This chain links TRBV11-2 with TRBJ2-3; D remains unclear. The CDR3 runs to 12 residues. V was shortened by 5 bases and J by 10 bases, with 13 bases between the two germline ends. The germline V gene has CDR1 SGHAT and CDR2 FQNNGV. The CDR3 reads CASSPGLTAQYF. The CDR3 DNA follows: TGTGCCAGCAGCCCCGGCCTAACGGCGCAGTATTTT.

The V call is TRBV7-2, the J call TRBJ2-7; the D call may be TRBD1 or TRBD2 (6 bases each). Trimming took 3 bases from V and 2 from J, leaving 11 bases between them. Germline V lookup: CDR1 SGHTA, CDR2 FQGNSA. The CDR3 runs to 14 residues. The CDR3 is CASSFKGGPYEQYF. The CDR3 nucleotides are TGTGCCAGCAGCTTCAAAGGGGGGCCCTACGAGCAGTACTTC.

This clone was seen only once. The gene calls are TRBV9 and TRBJ2-5; TRBD1 matches at 8 bases. The V gene end was trimmed by 0 bases and the J gene end by 2 bases; junction bases not matched to a gene: 3. The CDR3 runs 15 residues. Germline CDR1 is SGDLS and CDR2 is YYNGEE. In DNA form, the CDR3 reads TGTGCCAGCAGCGTAGGGGGGACAGGTCAAGAGACCCAGTACTTC. Its protein is CASSVGGTGQETQYF.

This clone has just one count. The rearrangement joins TRBV30 to TRBJ2-5; 14 positions agree with TRBD2. The CDR3 consists of 17 residues. V was clipped by 1 base and J by 2 bases; unmatched bases: 6. The germline V gene has CDR1 GTSNPN and CDR2 SVGIG (reference sequence). Here the CDR3 reads CAWSALRTSGGQETQYF. The CDR3 DNA follows: TGTGCCTGGAGTGCACTGCGGACTAGCGGGGGGCAAGAGACCCAGTACTTC.

Worth noting for this clone: The junction shows a germline mismatch at one end, possibly a read error. The same CDR3 can be traced to other DNA sequences in this sample. V gene TRBV30 combines with J gene TRBJ1-1; TRBD1 might be the D (6 bases). CDR1 GTSNPN and CDR2 SVGIG come from the germline V gene (reference sequence). The CDR3 sequence is 15 residues long. The CDR3 DNA reads TGCGCCTGGAGCCGTAGTGGGGGGGCGAACACTGAAGCTTTCTTT. It is translated as CAWSRSGGANTEAFF.

The chain has TRBV2 and TRBJ2-3; 11 positions agree with TRBD2. The CDR3 extends over 14 amino acids. Germline-derived CDR1 and CDR2 are SNHLY and FYNNEI. V gave up 6 bases and J gave up 10 bases; unmatched junction bases: 9. The CDR3 DNA reads TGTGCCAGCAGACAGACTAGCGGGGCTCTCGCGCAGTATTTT. It specifies CASRQTSGALAQYF.

The J gene is TRBJ2-3, the V gene TRBV18; no firm D call. V was clipped by 0 bases and J by 0 bases, with 7 bases between them. This CDR3 is built from 15 residues. From germline, CDR1 is KGHSH and CDR2 LQKENI. The chain's CDR3 is CASSPPMRSTDTQYF. The CDR3 coding sequence is TGTGCCAGCTCACCACCGATGAGGAGCACAGATACGCAGTATTTT.

This chain links TRBV6-6 with TRBJ1-6, with D maybe TRBD1 (6 bases). V shed 0 bases and J shed 10 bases, with 10 bases lying between them. Germline CDR1 is MNHNY and CDR2 is SVGAGI (reference sequence). The CDR3 covers 14 residues. DNA of the CDR3: TGTGCCAGCAGTTACTCCAGGGGCGGGTCACCCCTCCACTTT. Its protein is CASSYSRGGSPLHF.

V and J are TRBV18 and TRBJ2-7, with 7 bases fitting TRBD1. From germline, CDR1 is KGHSH and CDR2 LQKENI. The V gene end was trimmed by 4 bases and the J gene end by 5 bases; junction bases not matched to a gene: 8. The CDR3 sequence is 14 residues long. The CDR3 region has the DNA TGTGCCAGCTCACAACAGACAGGGCAACACGAGCAGTACTTC. It specifies CASSQQTGQHEQYF.

This rearrangement joins TRBV5-1 to TRBJ1-3, with 7 bases matching TRBD1. Unmatched junction bases numbered 18, after V lost 9 bases and J lost 3 bases. CDR1 SGHRS and CDR2 YFSETQ come from the germline V gene. This CDR3 is 17 amino acids long. The CDR3: CATSRGSRGDGGNTIYF. The CDR3 bases are TGCGCCACCTCTCGAGGATCCAGGGGGGACGGTGGAAACACCATATATTTT. Using reference TRBV5-1 and TRBJ1-3 for the parts outside the CDR3, the full variable domain is KAGVTQTPRYLIKTRGQQVTLSCSPISGHRSVSWYQQTPGQGLQFLFEYFSETQRNKGNFPGRFSGRQFSNSRSEMNVSTLELGDSALYLCATSRGSRGDGGNTIYFGEGSWLTVV.

V usage is TRBV20-1 and J usage is TRBJ1-5, with TRBD1 as a possible D gene (5 bases). Germline V gene sequence: CDR1 DFQATT, CDR2 SNEGSKA (reference sequence). Trimming cost V 5 bases and J 7 bases, with 9 bases left between them. The CDR3 consists of 11 residues. The CDR3 DNA is TGCAGTGCTGGGGGGGGGCAGCCCCAGCATTTT. The encoded protein is CSAGGGQPQHF.

The CDR3 reads CAIRERGGQPQHF. The CDR3, as DNA: TGTGCCATCAGGGAGAGGGGAGGCCAGCCCCAGCATTTT. This chain links TRBV10-3 with TRBJ1-5; tentatively, D is TRBD1 (5 bases). The germline V and J ends were trimmed by 6 bases and 7 bases, with 13 bases remaining between them. CDR1 and CDR2 from the germline V gene are ENHRY and SYGVKD. The CDR3 contains 13 residues.

This sequence joins TRBV18 and TRBJ2-1; 10 bases map to TRBD2. V was pared by 1 base and J by 9 bases, with 6 bases of the junction left unmatched. The germline gives CDR1 KGHSH, CDR2 LQKENI. This CDR3 region has 15 residues. The CDR3 DNA follows: TGTGCCAGCTCACCACGGGTAGCGGGGGGTATTGAGCAGTTCTTC. This sequence encodes CASSPRVAGGIEQFF.

The rearrangement uses TRBV9 and TRBJ1-3; weak D call: TRBD1 (5 bases). CDR1 is SGDLS, CDR2 YYNGEE, per germline. This CDR3 region has 14 residues. V lost 3 bases and J lost 9, with 16 bases in between. CDR3 nucleotide sequence: TGTGCCAGCAGCGGCCGCAGGGATTCGGCCACCATATATTTT. As protein: CASSGRRDSATIYF.

The chain recombines TRBV19 with TRBJ1-1, with TRBD1 matching 7 bases. The germline V gene has CDR1 LNHDA and CDR2 SQIVND (reference sequence). Trimming took 7 bases from V and 4 from J; bases not matched to a gene: 3. The CDR3 contains 12 residues. Written as DNA, the CDR3 is TGTGCCAGTACTTCAGGGGGCACTGAAGCTTTCTTT. Its protein product is CASTSGGTEAFF.

The rearrangement joins TRBV11-2 to TRBJ2-2; 12 nucleotides match TRBD2. Germline assignment: CDR1 SGHAT and CDR2 FQNNGV. The trim removed 4 bases at V and 7 bases at J, leaving 7 bases unmatched. This CDR3 is 16 amino acids long. CDR3 bases: TGTGCCAGCAGCTCTCTAGCGGGAGGGCCTAACGGGGAGCTGTTTTTT. This gives the protein CASSSLAGGPNGELFF.

J is TRBJ2-5 and V is TRBV11-2; 14 bases fit TRBD2. The CDR3 sequence is 16 residues long. The V gene end was trimmed by 5 bases and the J gene end by 5 bases; junction bases not matched to a gene: 7. Germline V gene sequence: CDR1 SGHAT, CDR2 FQNNGV. The CDR3 region is CASSPQTSGGAETQYF. The CDR3 DNA is TGTGCCAGCAGCCCCCAGACTAGCGGGGGGGCTGAGACCCAGTACTTC.

J is TRBJ2-3 and V is TRBV5-5, with D possibly TRBD2 on 6 matching bases. V lost 3 bases, J lost 4 bases, and 15 bases lay in between. Germline V gene sequence: CDR1 SGHKS, CDR2 YYEKEE (reference sequence). This CDR3 spans 15 amino acids. The CDR3 loop is CASSWGGGSADTQYF. In DNA form, the CDR3 reads TGTGCCAGCAGCTGGGGAGGCGGTTCGGCAGATACGCAGTATTTT.

The chain employs TRBV5-1 and TRBJ2-7, with unresolved D. The CDR3 length is 15 residues. CDR1 SGHRS and CDR2 YFSETQ come from the germline V gene. Trimming removed 4 bases at V and 4 bases at J, with 18 bases between. CDR3 amino acids: CASSALGRTPYEQYF. The CDR3 nucleotides read TGCGCCAGCAGCGCCCTGGGCCGAACCCCATACGAGCAGTACTTC.

V is TRBV5-1 and J is TRBJ2-1; D unclear. V gave up 2 bases and J gave up 7 bases, with 4 bases separating them. In germline, CDR1 is SGHRS, CDR2 YFSETQ. The CDR3 is 11 amino acids. The CDR3 reads CASSLANEQFF. The DNA of the CDR3 is TGCGCCAGCAGCTTAGCAAATGAGCAGTTCTTC.

V is TRBV12-5 and J is TRBJ2-5, with D possibly matching TRBD2 (5 bases). The length of the CDR3 is 14 residues. CDR1 and CDR2 from the germline V gene are LGHNT and FRNRAP. V gave up 1 base and J gave up 9 bases, with 15 bases separating them. Written as DNA, the CDR3 is TGTGCTAGTGGTTTGGGGACCGTCGAGGAGGCCCAGTACTTC. It translates to CASGLGTVEEAQYF.

In regard to this clone: Different DNA sequences within this sample yield the same CDR3. The chain carries TRBV9 and TRBJ2-2; D is uncertain. Germline V gives CDR1 SGDLS, CDR2 YYNGEE. The CDR3 has 14 residues. Trimming shortened V by 4 bases and J by 6 bases, and 13 bases separated the two germline ends. CDR3 loop: CASSPNQVPGELFF. In nucleotides, the CDR3 is TGTGCCAGCAGCCCAAACCAAGTCCCCGGGGAGCTGTTTTTT.

The V call is TRBV7-2, the J call TRBJ1-1, with D tentatively TRBD1 (6 bases). This CDR3 has 15 residues. Germline values: CDR1 SGHTA, CDR2 FQGNSA. The V and J ends lost 3 bases and 4 bases respectively, with 15 bases between them. The CDR3 sequence is CASSFRGLGGTEAFF. Written as DNA, the CDR3 is TGTGCCAGCAGCTTCAGGGGCCTTGGTGGCACTGAAGCTTTCTTT. Combining the CDR3 with reference TRBV7-2 and TRBJ1-1 gives the whole variable domain GAGVSQSPSNKVTEKGKDVELRCDPISGHTALYWYRQSLGQGLEFLIYFQGNSAPDKSGLPSDRFSAERTGGSVSTLTIQRTQQEDSAVYLCASSFRGLGGTEAFFGQGTRLTVV.

This sequence joins TRBV18 and TRBJ1-2; no clear D. Germline loops: CDR1 KGHSH, CDR2 LQKENI. V was clipped by 2 bases and J by 8 bases, with 15 bases between them. The CDR3 runs to 14 residues. The CDR3 loop is CASSPVEIPSGYTF. DNA of the CDR3: TGTGCCAGCTCACCAGTAGAGATTCCCTCGGGCTACACCTTC.

The CDR3 DNA reads as TGCAGCGCCCAGGGTAGCGGGAGCCTTAATGAGCAGTTCTTC. Its translation: CSAQGSGSLNEQFF. This rearrangement joins TRBV29-1 to TRBJ2-1, with 9 nucleotides matching TRBD2. This CDR3 has 14 amino acids. Germline V CDR1 and CDR2: SQVTM, ANQGSEA. The junction had 11 bases not matched to a gene; V was cut back by 7 bases and J by 7 bases.

The table lists this clone with a few counts. This chain uses TRBV2 with TRBJ1-1; no clear D gene. V lost 7 bases and J 3 bases, leaving 9 bases between the germline ends. CDR1 SNHLY and CDR2 FYNNEI come from the germline V gene. This CDR3 is 12 amino acids long. CDR3 in DNA: TGTGCCAGCATACCCGGGGACACTGAAGCTTTCTTT. Its translation is CASIPGDTEAFF.